This TCR beta chain was captured by sequencing in a study of T cell repertoires in cytomegalovirus infection. This CDR3 has 13 amino acids. Trimming removed 5 bases at V and 4 bases at J, with 8 bases between. The V gene's germline CDR1 is SGHTA and CDR2 FQGNSA. Study observations and caveats: Dominant in the ex vivo response were TCR beta clonotypes restricted by HLA-C and specific for CMV. Identification of carriers of CMV plus the relevant HLA was achieved through cumulative public TCR beta family frequency.

This clonotype was observed at least ten times. Its antigen remains unknown. TCRdb used MiXCR to reprocess the reads, holding one entry per CDR3 protein. The sample shows about 300,000 distinct CDR3 sequences, approximately 8.9% of them seen only once. The origin of this receptor is a human donor in good health (CMV status not recorded). Some clones in this sample may be carry-over from other donors' samples. The chain is built from TRBV7-2 and TRBJ2-2; D gene ambiguous. The specimen sequenced was PBMCs. CDR3 nucleotides: TGTGCCAGCAGCCGATATAGCACCGGGGAGCTGTTTTTT. Translating it yields CASSRYSTGELFF.